Described below is a single T cell receptor beta chain sequence and its context. Original handling: Using reference gene primer amplification, nucleated cell counts were estimated. TCRdb's table, derived via immunoSEQ multiplex PCR, lists solely in-frame clones and lacks some. V and J calls and clone size are copied from that table; D and trimming were computed from the DNA. This sample yields 110,000 or so clones, of which roughly 80% are seen a single time; over 7.5% belongs to the top ten. This specimen belongs to a study of blood T cell repertoires in COVID-19. Background on the study: The cDNA or gDNA used as material had been derived from T cells, B-cell-depleted T cells, or PBMCs.

This receptor was obtained from a middle-aged woman with acute or convalescent COVID-19. The sample consisted of peripheral blood.

CDR3 bases: TGTGCCAGCAGCGGATTTACGGGGAATTACGAGCAGTACTTC. It is translated as CASSGFTGNYEQYF. The genes are TRBV7-2 and TRBJ2-7; D is possibly TRBD2 (5 bases). The CDR3 has 14 residues. Germline V gene lookup returns CDR1 SGHTA and CDR2 FQGNSA. V dropped 5 bases and J dropped 4 bases, with 15 bases sitting between them.